This T cell receptor (beta chain) was documented in a study of OX40 agonist ivuxolimab in advanced cancers. About the study: Prior checkpoint blockade (anti-PD-1, anti-PD-L1 or anti-CTLA-4) was permitted; approximately 40% had it.

Profiling relied on immunoSEQ multiplex PCR, and the TCRdb table lists in-frame clones only, not all of them. Here the sample spans some 63,000 clones, 84% being singletons. Trimming removed 5 bases at V and 4 bases at J, with 20 bases between. The CDR3 extends over 16 amino acids. CDR1 is SGHAT, CDR2 FQNNGV, per germline. This clone showed up many times. The specimen was CD4+ or CD8+ T cells sorted from blood, collected in a trial of the OX40 agonist ivuxolimab. The rearrangement joins TRBV11-2 to TRBJ1-2; possible D gene TRBD1, 5 bases. The sequence came from an adult with an advanced solid tumor such as melanoma, head and neck, liver or kidney cancer. CDR3: CASSLTRTPSSYGYTF. The CDR3 DNA reads TGTGCCAGCAGCCTGACTCGGACACCCTCCTCCTATGGCTACACCTTC.